The sequence of this T cell receptor (beta chain) was determined in a study of shared clonotypes between healthy human individuals. TCRdb keeps only in-frame clones here, not all; method: immunoSEQ multiplex PCR. The sample lists 2 million to 3 million clones; approximately 93% were seen once. The CDR3 covers 12 residues. Germline V gene data show CDR1 as MDHEN and CDR2 as SYDVKM. Trimming shortened V by 8 bases and J by 3 bases, and 10 bases separated the two germline ends. Only Caucasian adults living in Nashville, Tennessee served as donors. Details on this clone: Its target is unknown.

Regarding the study as a whole: The expectation was that sequencing depth would affect clonotype sharing among donors.

Material: naive CD4+ T cells from PBMCs. Regarding subset: CD45RA+ positively selected. The receptor was derived from a man younger than 35 in good health. Some clones in this sample may be carry-over from other donors' samples. V and J are TRBV28 and TRBJ1-1; D ambiguous. In nucleotides, the CDR3 is TGTGCCAGCCTCTCGGTCTACACTGAAGCTTTCTTT. Translated, it gives CASLSVYTEAFF.